Given below is one T cell receptor beta chain in context. The antigen is unknown. The record originates from a study of shared clonotypes between healthy human individuals. Overall study results and limits: Sequencing depth was predicted to influence how clonotypes are shared among donors.

V lost 4 bases, J lost 3 bases, and 2 bases stayed unmatched. The length of the CDR3 is 13 residues. The germline V gene encodes CDR1 SQVTM and CDR2 ANQGSEA. Running of the assay took place at deep level. As originally analysed: Quality scores were absent from the junction-only immunoSEQ sequences, so filtering differed. The method was immunoSEQ multiplex PCR; TCRdb's version includes in-frame clones alone and lacks a portion of them. V, J and clone size are taken as reported in that table, and D and trimming were inferred from the DNA itself. This sample has about 530,000 clones, with over 60% found just once.

What was sequenced was PBMCs. The receptor comes from a woman in her 40s in good health. Some clones in this sample may be carry-over from other donors' samples. The chain combines TRBV29-1 with TRBJ2-7; 11 bases fit TRBD2. CDR3: CSVVSGRVYEQYF. CDR3 DNA: TGCAGCGTTGTTAGCGGGAGGGTCTACGAGCAGTACTTC.